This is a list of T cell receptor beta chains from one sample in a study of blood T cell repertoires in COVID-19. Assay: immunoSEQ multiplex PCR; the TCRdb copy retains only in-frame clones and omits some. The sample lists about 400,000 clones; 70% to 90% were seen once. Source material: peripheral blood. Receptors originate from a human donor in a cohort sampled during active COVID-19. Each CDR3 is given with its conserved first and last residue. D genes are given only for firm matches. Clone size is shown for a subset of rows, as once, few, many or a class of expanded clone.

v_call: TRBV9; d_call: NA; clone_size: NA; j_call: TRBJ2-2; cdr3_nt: TGTGCCAGCAGCGCCGGATCCAGGGTTATCGGCGGGGAGCTGTTTTTT; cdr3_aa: CASSAGSRVIGGELFF
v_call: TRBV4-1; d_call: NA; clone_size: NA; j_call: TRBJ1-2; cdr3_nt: TGCGCCAGCAGCCAGGGCGGACGGGGGGGAGATGGCTACACCTTC; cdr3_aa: CASSQGGRGGDGYTF
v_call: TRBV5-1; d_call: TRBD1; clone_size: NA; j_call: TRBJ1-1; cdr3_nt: TGCGCCAGCAGCTTACCTACGGGACAGGGAACTGAAGCTTTCTTT; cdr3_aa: CASSLPTGQGTEAFF
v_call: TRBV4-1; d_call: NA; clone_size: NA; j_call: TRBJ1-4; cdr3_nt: TGCGCCAGCAGCCTACCCAAAGAAATGACTTGGGGCCCCGCGAGCGCAAATGAAAAACTGTTTTTT; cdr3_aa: CASSLPKEMTWGPASANEKLFF
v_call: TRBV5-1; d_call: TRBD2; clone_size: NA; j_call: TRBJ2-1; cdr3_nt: TGCGCCAGCAGCCACTATAGCGGGGAGGTTCCCAATGAGCAGTTCTTC; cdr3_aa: CASSHYSGEVPNEQFF
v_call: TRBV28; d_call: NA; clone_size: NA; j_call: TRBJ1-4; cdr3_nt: TGTGCCAGCAGTTTGGAGGCCACTAATGAAAAACTGTTTTTT; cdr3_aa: CASSLEATNEKLFF
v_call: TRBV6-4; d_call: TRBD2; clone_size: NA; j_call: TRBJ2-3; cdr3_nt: TGTGCCAGCAGTGAAGCTCCCAGCGGGGCAGAGGGAGATACGCAGTATTTT; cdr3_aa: CASSEAPSGAEGDTQYF
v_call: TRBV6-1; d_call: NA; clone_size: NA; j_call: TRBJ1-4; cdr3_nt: TGTGCCAGCAGTGAACCGGGTCGCGGTGAAAAACTGTTTTTT; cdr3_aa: CASSEPGRGEKLFF
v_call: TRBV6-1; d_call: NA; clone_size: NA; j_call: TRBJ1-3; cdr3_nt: TGTGCCAGCAGTGAGCTCGCCGTCACAGGCTTCTCTGGAAACACCATATATTTT; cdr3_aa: CASSELAVTGFSGNTIYF
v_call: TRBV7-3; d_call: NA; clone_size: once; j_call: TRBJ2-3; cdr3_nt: TGTGCCAGCAGCTCAGCATCAGGGATAGGCACAGATACGCAGTATTTT; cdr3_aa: CASSSASGIGTDTQYF
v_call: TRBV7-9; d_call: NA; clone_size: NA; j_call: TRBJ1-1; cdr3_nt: TGTGCCAGCAGCTTAGAGCCTCACACTGAAGCTTTCTTT; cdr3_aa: CASSLEPHTEAFF
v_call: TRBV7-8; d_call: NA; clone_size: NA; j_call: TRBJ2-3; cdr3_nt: TGTGCCAGCAGCTCCGGGACACCGTTCACAGATACGCAGTATTTT; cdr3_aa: CASSSGTPFTDTQYF
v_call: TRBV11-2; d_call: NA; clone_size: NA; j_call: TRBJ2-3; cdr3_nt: TGTGCCAGCAGCTTAGGGCCTGCCGTAGCCCTTCTAGATACGCAGTATTTT; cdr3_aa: CASSLGPAVALLDTQYF
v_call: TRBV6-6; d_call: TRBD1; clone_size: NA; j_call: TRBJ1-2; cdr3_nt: TGTGCCAGCAGTTACTCGGACAGGGCAAGGACGCGTGGCTACACCTTC; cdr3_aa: CASSYSDRARTRGYTF
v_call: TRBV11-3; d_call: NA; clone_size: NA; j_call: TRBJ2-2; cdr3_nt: TGTGCCAGCAGCTTGACGGGAGTCGAGGGGGAGCTGTTTTTT; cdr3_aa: CASSLTGVEGELFF
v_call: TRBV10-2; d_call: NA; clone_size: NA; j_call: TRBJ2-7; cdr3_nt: TGCGCCAGCAGTGAGCCGGGACTTAACCCCACCATCGAGCAGTACTTC; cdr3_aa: CASSEPGLNPTIEQYF
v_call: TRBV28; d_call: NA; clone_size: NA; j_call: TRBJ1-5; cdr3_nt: TGTGCCAGCAGTCTACGTGGGGAGGCTCAGCCCCAGCATTTT; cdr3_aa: CASSLRGEAQPQHF
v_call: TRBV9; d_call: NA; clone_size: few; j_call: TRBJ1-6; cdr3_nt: TGTGCCAGCAGCGCCCTCTCGAGCTCCTATAATTCACCCCTCCACTTT; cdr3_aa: CASSALSSSYNSPLHF
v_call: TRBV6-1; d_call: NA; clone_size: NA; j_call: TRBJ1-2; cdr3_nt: TGTGCCAGCAGTGAATCAGCTAACTATGGCTACACCTTC; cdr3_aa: CASSESANYGYTF
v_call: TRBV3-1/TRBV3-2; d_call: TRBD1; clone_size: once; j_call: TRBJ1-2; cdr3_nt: TGTGCCAGCAGCCCAACGGAGGGACAGGGAGCTTACTATGGCTACACCTTC; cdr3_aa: CASSPTEGQGAYYGYTF
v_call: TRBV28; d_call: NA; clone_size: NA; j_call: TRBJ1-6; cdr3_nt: TGTGCCAGCAGTTTTGGGCCGGCTGAGCTCCCCGGGGATTCACCCCTCCACTTT; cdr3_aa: CASSFGPAELPGDSPLHF
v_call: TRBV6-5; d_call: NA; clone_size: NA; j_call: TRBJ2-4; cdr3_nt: TGTGCCATCAGCTCGGTGTTCGCGCTGGAGAACATTCAGTACTTC; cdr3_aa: CAISSVFALENIQYF
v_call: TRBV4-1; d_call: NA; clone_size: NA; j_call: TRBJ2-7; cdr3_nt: TGCGCCAGCAGCCAAGATTCGGGACTGAAAATCTACGAGCAGTACTTC; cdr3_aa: CASSQDSGLKIYEQYF
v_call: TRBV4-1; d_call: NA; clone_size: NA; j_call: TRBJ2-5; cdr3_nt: TGCGCCAGCAGCCAATTCGGGCTAGCATCTGAGACCCAGTACTTC; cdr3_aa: CASSQFGLASETQYF
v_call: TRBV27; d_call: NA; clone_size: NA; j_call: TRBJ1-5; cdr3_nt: TGTGCCAGCAGTTGGGGCCTCAATCAGCCCCAGCATTTT; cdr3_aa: CASSWGLNQPQHF
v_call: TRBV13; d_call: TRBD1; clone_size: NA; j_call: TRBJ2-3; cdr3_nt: TGTGCCAGCAGCATAAGAGAGGGACAGCGCTACACAGATACGCAGTATTTT; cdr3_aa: CASSIREGQRYTDTQYF
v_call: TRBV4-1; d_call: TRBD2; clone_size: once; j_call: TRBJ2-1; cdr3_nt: TGCGCCAGCAGCCAGGGGACTAGCTCCTACAATGAGCAGTTCTTC; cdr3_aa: CASSQGTSSYNEQFF
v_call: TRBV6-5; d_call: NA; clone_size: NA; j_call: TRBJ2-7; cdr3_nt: TGTGCCAGCAGTTTGGAGGGGGCGCAGCCCAACGAGCAGTACTTC; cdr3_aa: CASSLEGAQPNEQYF
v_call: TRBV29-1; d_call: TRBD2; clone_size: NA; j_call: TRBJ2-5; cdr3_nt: TGCAGCGTTGATGGTCTAGCGGGCCACTTCCAAGAGACCCAGTACTTC; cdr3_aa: CSVDGLAGHFQETQYF
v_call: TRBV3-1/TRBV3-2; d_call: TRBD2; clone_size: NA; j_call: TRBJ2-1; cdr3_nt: TGTGCCAGCACGCGGCGAGGTTTCGGTGGTTCAAGCGGGGCCTACAATGAGCAGTTCTTC; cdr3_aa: CASTRRGFGGSSGAYNEQFF
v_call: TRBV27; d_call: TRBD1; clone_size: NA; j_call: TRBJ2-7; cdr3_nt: TGTGCCAGCAGTTTCCGGGACAGTTCTGACGAGCAGTACTTC; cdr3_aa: CASSFRDSSDEQYF
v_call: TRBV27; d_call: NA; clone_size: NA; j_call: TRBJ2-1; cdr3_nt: TGTGCCAGCACGAAAGCGTTAGCCTCGGGTGAGCAGTTCTTC; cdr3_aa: CASTKALASGEQFF
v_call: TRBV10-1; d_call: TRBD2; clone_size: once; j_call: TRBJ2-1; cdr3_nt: TGCGCCAGCAGTGGGGCGACTAGCGGGATAAGCTCCTACAATGAGCAGTTCTTC; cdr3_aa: CASSGATSGISSYNEQFF
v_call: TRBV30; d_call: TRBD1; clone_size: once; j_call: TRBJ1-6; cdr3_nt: TGTGCCTGGAGTCCACCCCGACAGGGCATAAATTCACCCCTCCACTTT; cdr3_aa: CAWSPPRQGINSPLHF
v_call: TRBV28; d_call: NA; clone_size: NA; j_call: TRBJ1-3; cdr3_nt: TGTGCCAGCAGTCCGAATCTGGGCCCTGGAAACACCATATATTTT; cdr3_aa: CASSPNLGPGNTIYF
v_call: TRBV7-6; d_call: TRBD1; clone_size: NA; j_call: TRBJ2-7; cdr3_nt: TGTGCCAGCAGCCGGGGACAGGGGGCGTCCGAGCAGTACTTC; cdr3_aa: CASSRGQGASEQYF
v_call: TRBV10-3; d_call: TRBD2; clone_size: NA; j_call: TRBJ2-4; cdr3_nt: TGTGCCATCAGTGCGGGGGGAGGAGCCAAAAACATTCAGTACTTC; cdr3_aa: CAISAGGGAKNIQYF
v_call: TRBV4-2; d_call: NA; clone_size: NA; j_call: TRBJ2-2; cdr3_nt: TGTGCCAGCAGCCAATCGGGACAGAACACCGGGGAGCTGTTTTTT; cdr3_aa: CASSQSGQNTGELFF
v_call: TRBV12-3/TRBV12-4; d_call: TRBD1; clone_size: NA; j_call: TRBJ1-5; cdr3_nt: TGTGCCAGCAGTACCGACAGGGGGCCCCAGCATTTT; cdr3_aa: CASSTDRGPQHF
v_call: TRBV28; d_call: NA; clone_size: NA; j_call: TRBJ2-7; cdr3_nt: TGTGCCAGCAGTTTAACACAGATTAGCTACGAGCAGTACTTC; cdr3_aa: CASSLTQISYEQYF
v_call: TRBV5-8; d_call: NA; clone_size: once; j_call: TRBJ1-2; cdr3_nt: TGTGCCAGCAGCTATACGGACAGTGGCTACACCTTC; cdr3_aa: CASSYTDSGYTF
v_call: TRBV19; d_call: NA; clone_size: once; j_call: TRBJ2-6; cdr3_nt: TGTGCCAGTAGTATAGCAGGGGCTGGGGCCAACGTCCTGACTTTC; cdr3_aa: CASSIAGAGANVLTF
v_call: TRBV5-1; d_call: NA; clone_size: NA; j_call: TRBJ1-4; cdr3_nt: TGCGCCAGCAGCTTGGATTGGGCTGGTGAAAAACTGTTTTTT; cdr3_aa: CASSLDWAGEKLFF
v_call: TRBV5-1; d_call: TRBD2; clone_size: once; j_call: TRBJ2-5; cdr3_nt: TGCGCCAGCACCGGGGGGGTCCAAGAGACCCAGTACTTC; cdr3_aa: CASTGGVQETQYF
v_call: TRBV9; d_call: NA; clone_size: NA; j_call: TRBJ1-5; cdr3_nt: TGTGCCAGCAGCGTAGGATCGGGGTATCAGCCCCAGCATTTT; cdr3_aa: CASSVGSGYQPQHF